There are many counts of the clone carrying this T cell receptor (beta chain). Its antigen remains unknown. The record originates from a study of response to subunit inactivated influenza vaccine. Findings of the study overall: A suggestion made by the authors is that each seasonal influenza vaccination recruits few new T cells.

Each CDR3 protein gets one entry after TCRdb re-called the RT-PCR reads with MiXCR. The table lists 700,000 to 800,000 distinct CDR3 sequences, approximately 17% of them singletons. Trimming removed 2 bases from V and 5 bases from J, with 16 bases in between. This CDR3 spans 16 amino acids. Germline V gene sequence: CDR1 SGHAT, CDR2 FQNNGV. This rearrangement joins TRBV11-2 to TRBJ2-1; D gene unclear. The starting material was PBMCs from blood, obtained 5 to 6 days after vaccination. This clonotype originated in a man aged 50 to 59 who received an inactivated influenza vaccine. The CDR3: CASSLWIMAGDNEQFF. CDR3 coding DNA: TGTGCCAGCAGCTTATGGATTATGGCCGGAGACAATGAGCAGTTCTTC.